These 21 T cell receptor beta chains originate from one sample sequenced in a study of T cells in Graves' hyperthyroidism and ophthalmopathy. Authors of the study amplified TCR beta CDR3 regions from RNA transcripts. In the first-round RT-PCR of the TCR CDR3, the HTBI primer set was used. Each CDR3 protein gets one entry after TCRdb re-called the multiplex PCR reads with MiXCR. The table includes 620,000 or so distinct CDR3 sequences, more than 14% detected once. Sequencing was done on a sample of blood. The source of these receptors is a woman between 45 and 65 years old with Graves' ophthalmopathy.

This chain joins TRBV4-3 and TRBJ2-1, with 15 bases fitting TRBD2. The trim removed 0 bases at V and 6 bases at J, leaving 15 bases unmatched. This CDR3 has 21 residues. Germline V gene data show CDR1 as LGHNA and CDR2 as YSLEER. For the CDR3, the DNA is TGCGCCAGCAGCCAAGAAGGACTAGCGGGAGGGCCATCCTTCAGATTCAATGAGCAGTTCTTC. It translates to CASSQEGLAGGPSFRFNEQFF.

The chain has TRBV12-3 or TRBV12-4 and TRBJ2-7; 7 nucleotides agree with TRBD2. CDR3 size: 14 residues. The ends lost 3 bases at V and 6 bases at J; junction bases unmatched: 8. DNA for the CDR3: TGTGCCAGCAGTTTTGGCGGGAGACGGGGCGAGCAGTACTTC. Protein: CASSFGGRRGEQYF.

The CDR3 spells CASSLYGTGFYEQYF. The CDR3 nucleotides read TGTGCCAGCAGTTTATATGGGACAGGATTCTACGAGCAGTACTTC. This chain links TRBV27 with TRBJ2-7; 8 bases fit TRBD1. The germline V gene has CDR1 MNHEY and CDR2 SMNVEV (reference sequence). The J segment lost 3 bases and the V segment lost 1 base, leaving 5 bases of the junction unmatched. The CDR3 has 15 residues.

This clonotype was picked up a small number of times. V gene TRBV3-1 combines with J gene TRBJ2-7; a weak D match, TRBD2 (6 bases). The CDR3 loop spans 16 amino acids. CDR1 LGHDT and CDR2 YNNKEL come from the germline V gene (reference sequence). Trimming pared 1 base from V and 0 bases from J, leaving 13 bases between. This CDR3 reads CASSQVLALSSYEQYF. The CDR3 coding sequence is TGTGCCAGCAGCCAAGTGCTAGCGCTTAGCTCCTACGAGCAGTACTTC.

This clonotype has at least ten counts. The J gene is TRBJ2-7, the V gene TRBV12-3 or TRBV12-4; D gene uncertain. The CDR3 is 15 residues long. Trimming cost V 4 bases and J 2 bases, with 15 bases left between them. CDR3 amino acids: CASSSTLSGPYEQYF. Written as DNA, the CDR3 is TGTGCCAGCAGTTCTACCCTATCTGGGCCCTACGAGCAGTACTTC.

This clonotype was found many times. This chain joins TRBV12-3 or TRBV12-4 and TRBJ2-1; maybe TRBD1 (5 bases). The V gene lost 6 bases and the J gene lost 9 bases, with 18 bases spanning the gap. This CDR3 spans 14 amino acids. CDR3 sequence reads: CASRHHDGAGEQFF. CDR3 bases: TGTGCCAGCAGACACCACGATGGGGCCGGTGAGCAGTTCTTC.

In this sample, this clonotype turned up many times. This chain uses TRBV28 with TRBJ2-7; 8 bases line up with TRBD1. Germline V gene data show CDR1 as MDHEN and CDR2 as SYDVKM. Trimming cost V 6 bases and J 1 base; bases outside gene matches: 5. The CDR3 is 14 amino acids. The CDR3 DNA sequence: TGTGCCAGCAGATGGACAGGGAATTCCTACGAGCAGTACTTC. Translation: CASRWTGNSYEQYF.

This chain connects TRBV11-2 to TRBJ1-3; TRBD1 matches 10 bases. The CDR3 runs to 15 residues. V shed 5 bases and J 3 bases; nucleotides not matched to a gene: 4. Germline values: CDR1 SGHAT, CDR2 FQNNGV. CDR3 residues: CASSPTGGDGNTIYF. CDR3 nucleotide sequence: TGTGCCAGCAGCCCGACAGGGGGCGATGGAAACACCATATATTTT.

This clonotype was observed a handful of times. J is TRBJ2-1 and V is TRBV6-1; D is perhaps TRBD2 (5 bases). CDR1 is MNHNS and CDR2 is SASEGT in the germline V gene. CDR3 length: 13 amino acids. V dropped 3 bases and J dropped 12 bases, with 15 bases sitting between them. The CDR3 coding sequence is TGTGCCAGCAGTGAGGACCCCGCGAGCGGGCAGTTCTTC. This gives the protein CASSEDPASGQFF.

The chain couples TRBV6-1 to TRBJ1-2, with a possible D match to TRBD1 (5 bases). This CDR3 contains 15 residues. V dropped 6 bases and J dropped 3 bases, with 17 bases sitting between them. The germline V gene encodes CDR1 MNHNS and CDR2 SASEGT. CDR3 amino acids: CASSTPTGTDYGYTF. The CDR3 DNA reads TGTGCCAGCAGCACCCCCACCGGGACGGACTATGGCTACACCTTC.

This clonotype came up many times. The V and J genes are TRBV2 and TRBJ2-1; 11 bases agree with TRBD2. V shed 6 bases and J 8 bases; nucleotides not matched to a gene: 9. The CDR3 sequence is 15 residues long. The germline CDR1 and CDR2 sequences are SNHLY and FYNNEI. The CDR3 region has the DNA TGTGCCAGCAGCCGACTAGCGGGGCTCGCGGATGAGCAGTTCTTC. Protein: CASSRLAGLADEQFF.

This clonotype was counted at least ten times. CDR3: CASSSGLAAFGEQYF. CDR3 nucleotide sequence: TGTGCCAGCAGTTCAGGACTAGCGGCCTTTGGCGAGCAGTACTTC. The V call is TRBV6-1, the J call TRBJ2-7; TRBD2 matches 10 bases. Germline V gene sequence: CDR1 MNHNS, CDR2 SASEGT. CDR3 size: 15 residues. J was trimmed by 6 bases and V by 5 bases; bases with no gene match: 10.

This clonotype was recorded many times. The chain links TRBV6-2 or TRBV6-3 to TRBJ1-1; 7 positions agree with TRBD1. The CDR3 is 14 residues long. V trimming: 8 bases; J trimming: 0 bases; junction bases outside the gene matches: 6. Germline V gene data show CDR1 as MNHEY and CDR2 as SVGEGT. The CDR3 region is CASDDRDLNTEAFF. The CDR3 coding sequence is TGTGCCAGCGACGACAGGGATCTGAACACTGAAGCTTTCTTT.

This clonotype was picked up many times. J is TRBJ1-1 and V is TRBV4-1; no firm D call. This CDR3 has 14 residues. V was trimmed by 2 bases and J by 1 base, leaving 8 bases between them. Germline V lookup: CDR1 MGHRA, CDR2 YSYEKL. In DNA, the CDR3 is TGCGCCAGCAGCCAATGGCTCAGGAACACTGAAGCTTTCTTT. Translated: CASSQWLRNTEAFF.

This clonotype was counted many times. The gene calls are TRBV9 and TRBJ2-7; TRBD2 is a possible D gene (6 bases). The CDR3 has 13 amino acids. The germline V gene has CDR1 SGDLS and CDR2 YYNGEE. With 3 bases removed from V and 4 bases from J, the gap between germline ends came to 11 bases. The CDR3 DNA reads TGTGCCAGCAGCGATGGACTAACTTACGAGCAGTACTTC. Its protein is CASSDGLTYEQYF. Looking up the rest from reference TRBV9 and TRBJ2-7 gives the full variable domain: DSGVTQTPKHLITATGQRVTLRCSPRSGDLSVYWYQQSLDQGLQFLIQYYNGEERAKGNILERFSAQQFPDLHSELNLSSLELGDSALYFCASSDGLTYEQYFGPGTRLTVT.

The table lists this clonotype with a few counts. The gene calls are TRBV6-1 and TRBJ2-1; D may be TRBD1 or TRBD2 (10 bases each). Looked up from germline, CDR1 is MNHNS and CDR2 is SASEGT. This CDR3 has 18 amino acids. V lost 10 bases to trimming and J lost 9 bases, with 34 bases between them. The CDR3 nucleotides are TGTGCCACCAACCGGGACAGGGGCACCCTAGCGGGAGCCGGTGAGCAGTTCTTC. Residues: CATNRDRGTLAGAGEQFF.

The V and J genes are TRBV18 and TRBJ1-5; a weak D match, TRBD1 (5 bases). Trimming left V 6 bases short and J 7 bases short, with 22 bases between. The CDR3 contains 16 residues. From germline, CDR1 is KGHSH and CDR2 LQKENI. The CDR3 bases are TGTGCCAGCTCCCTCAACGGGCGGTACCAGGGCCAGCCCCAGCATTTT. As protein: CASSLNGRYQGQPQHF.

The chain combines TRBV7-8 with TRBJ1-5; 8 bases are a match to TRBD1. The CDR3 spans 19 residues. The V and J ends lost 0 bases and 0 bases, in that order; junction bases with no gene match: 10. The germline CDR1 and CDR2 sequences are SGHVS and FQNEAQ. For the CDR3, the DNA is TGTGCCAGCAGCTTAGCCGCAGGGGGCCCAGGATATAGCAATCAGCCCCAGCATTTT. It yields the protein CASSLAAGGPGYSNQPQHF. Full variable domain (missing parts from reference TRBV7-8 and TRBJ1-5): GAGVSQSPRYKVAKRGQDVALRCDPISGHVSLFWYQQALGQGPEFLTYFQNEAQLDKSGLPSDRFFAERPEGSVSTLKIQRTQQEDSAVYLCASSLAAGGPGYSNQPQHFGDGTRLSIL.

This clonotype was seen repeatedly, ten times or more. This rearrangement joins TRBV27 to TRBJ2-7; 9 bases line up with TRBD1. Germline V lookup: CDR1 MNHEY, CDR2 SMNVEV (reference sequence). The CDR3 length is 14 residues. V lost 5 bases to trimming and J lost 7 bases; unmatched junction nucleotides: 9. For the CDR3, the DNA is TGTGCCAGCAGTGCTACCGGGACAGGGAGAGAGCAGTACTTC. Residues: CASSATGTGREQYF.

CDR3 sequence reads: CASTLRTSGIYGELFF. CDR3 coding DNA: TGTGCCAGCACCTTGAGGACTAGCGGGATTTACGGGGAGCTGTTTTTT. The chain links TRBV12-3 or TRBV12-4 to TRBJ2-2; 12 positions agree with TRBD2. V was clipped by 7 bases and J by 7 bases; unmatched bases: 10. The CDR3 sequence is 16 residues long.

The table lists this clonotype with a few counts. The chain carries TRBV3-1 and TRBJ1-2; maybe TRBD1 (5 bases). V was cut by 0 bases and J by 0 bases, with 17 bases left in between. The CDR3 is 18 amino acids. Germline CDR1 reads LGHDT; CDR2 reads YNNKEL (reference sequence). In nucleotides, the CDR3 is TGTGCCAGCAGCCAAGATCAAGGGGTAATAGAACCTAACTATGGCTACACCTTC. Its translation: CASSQDQGVIEPNYGYTF.